Listed here is a single TCR beta chain. Its recognized antigen is unknown. Per-base qualities were not stored, and no clone one base away is much larger. In light of the paper, this sample's treatment or condition label describes: over 15 received Ad26.COV2.S at low or high dose, single or two shots; 5 received placebo; per-sample allocation not given. Repertoires of vaccine and placebo recipients were sequenced from samples collected on day 63 after the first injection. Cohort 1b enrolled about two dozen adults aged 18-55 years at a single site in Boston, USA, between 29 July and 7 August 2020. Ad26.COV2.S consisted of a replication-incompetent adenovirus type 26 vector by which a prefusion-stabilized SARS-CoV-2 spike protein from the original Wuhan strain was expressed. The sample originates from a study of Ad26.COV2.S vaccination and SARS-CoV-2 variants (dated by TCRdb to about 2021). Broadly, across the study: Donors in the vaccine arm were drawn from COV1001, a multicentre, randomized, double-blind, placebo-controlled phase I-IIa trial testing Ad26.COV2.S in healthy adults. Participants in the trial were split at random into five groups of five each, receiving low-dose or high-dose Ad26.COV2.S once or twice, or else placebo on both occasions. A total of 32 samples were included in the TCR-sequenced set, comprising approximately 20 Ad26.COV2.S vaccine recipients, 5 placebo recipients and 8 SARS-CoV-2 convalescent individuals. Investigators did not know the trial group allocation while performing experiments and assessing outcomes. Sequencing of the TCRbeta repertoire served to evaluate the specificity and breadth of SARS-CoV-2-reactive T cell receptors following Ad26.COV2.S vaccination. Dosing of Ad26.COV2.S was intramuscular, at either 5x10^10 or 1x10^11 viral particles, delivered as one shot or as two shots spaced 56 days apart.

The immunoSEQ Assay was used to sequence TCRbeta CDR3 regions. After extraction, genomic DNA underwent amplification by bias-controlled multiplex PCR, followed by high-throughput sequencing. The study's own analysis went as follows. To quantify the absolute abundance of each unique TCRbeta CDR3 region, sequences were collapsed and filtered. Usable DNA was measured by amplifying reference genes present in all nucleated cells, and TCRbeta template counts were normalized to that usable DNA to estimate T cell fraction. Repertoire TCRs were annotated as SARS-CoV-2-specific by exact matching of V gene, CDR3 amino acid sequence and J gene to a known reactive TCR set. The reference SARS-CoV-2 TCR set was obtained from MIRA and was filtered for enrichment in COVID-19-positive ImmuneCODE repertoires, whereby public or cross-reactive TCRs were removed. Based on the MIRA antigens, annotated TCRs were further analysed at the level of specific ORF or position within ORF. Depth was the summed frequency of annotated unique rearrangements, while breadth was defined as annotated unique rearrangements over total unique productive rearrangements. Two-sided Wilcoxon rank-sum tests were used to compare TCR breadth between groups. The table comes from immuneACCESS by way of TCRdb, which keeps in-frame sequences with V and J called. Part of the clones is missing from these tables; in studies checked, under half for an unresolved V gene and the rest for unknown reasons. V and J calls and clone size are copied from that table; D and trimming were computed from the DNA. The sample includes some 640,000 clones, with around 90% observed a single time. The biggest ten clones account for approximately 1.5% of the sample.

Broad study findings and their caveats: Spike-specific TCR breadth was higher in Ad26.COV2.S recipients than in placebo recipients (P = 0.0014). Non-spike TCR breadth was comparable between vaccine and placebo recipients, consistent with the vaccine containing only spike. The authors noted that the TCR breadth and depth analyses may have underestimated total T cell responses. The study was not powered to compare responses between vaccine doses or regimens. Substantial breadth of spike-specific CD8+ and CD4+ T cell responses was reported after vaccination.

This clonotype originated in a person aged 18-60 years who received the Ad26.COV2.S COVID-19 vaccine or a placebo. This material consisted of peripheral blood, taken in a trial of Ad26.COV2.S vaccine versus placebo.

The DNA sequence follows: TGTGCCAGCAGCTTAGGGGCAGGCTCTTCACCCCTCCACTTT. Its protein reads: CASSLGAGSSPLHF. The sequence links TRBV7-8 to TRBJ1-6; the D gene assignment is ambiguous. The CDR3 numbers 14 residues from cysteine through phenylalanine. CDR3 DNA only is kept here, 42 bases in frame from base 1. Trimming takes 1 base from V and 9 bases from J, and the germline ends sit 10 bases apart. Per the germline V gene, SGHVS is the CDR1 and FQNEAQ is the CDR2.